A single sample gave rise to the 21 T cell receptor beta chains below, sequenced in a study of T cell repertoires in cytomegalovirus infection. TCRdb re-called the reads through MiXCR, storing one row per CDR3 protein. The repertoire holds some 800,000 distinct CDR3 sequences, with 25% to 30% as singletons. These receptors have no known antigen. Sequences were derived from cultured CD8+ T cells from PBMCs, sampled from culture after CMV antigen stimulation. The receptors were sampled from a human donor in good health (CMV status not recorded). Some clones in this sample may be carry-over from other donors' samples.

The chain joins TRBV5-3 to TRBJ2-5, with D possibly being TRBD2 (5 bases). TRBV5-3 is known as an ORF, though its function is uncertain. The length of the CDR3 is 12 residues. V lost 9 bases to trimming and J lost 3 bases, with 12 bases between them. Here the CDR3 reads CATEEREETQYF. For the CDR3, the DNA is TGTGCCACCGAGGAGAGGGAAGAGACCCAGTACTTC.

This clonotype was picked up one time. The chain uses TRBV6-1 and TRBJ2-5; a possible D gene is TRBD1 (6 bases). Trimming stripped 2 bases from V and 5 bases from J, with 15 bases between. This CDR3 is 15 amino acids long. The germline gives CDR1 MNHNS, CDR2 SASEGT. CDR3 sequence reads: CASSEIDRLGETQYF. The CDR3 DNA reads as TGTGCCAGCAGTGAAATAGACAGGCTGGGGGAGACCCAGTACTTC.

This clonotype has more than one count but fewer than ten. The CDR3: CASRRDRGYNEQFF. For the CDR3, the DNA is TGTGCCAGCAGGCGCGATAGGGGTTACAATGAGCAGTTCTTC. The V and J genes are TRBV28 and TRBJ2-1; possibly TRBD1 for D (5 bases). This CDR3 comprises 14 residues. Trimming left V 6 bases short and J 4 bases short, with 13 bases between. Per the germline V gene, CDR1 is MDHEN and CDR2 is SYDVKM.

This clonotype was picked up a small number of times. The V and J genes are TRBV11-2 and TRBJ1-1; D ambiguous. CDR3 length: 14 residues. CDR1 is SGHAT and CDR2 is FQNNGV in the germline V gene. V was cut by 5 bases and J by 4 bases, with 14 bases left in between. The CDR3 DNA follows: TGTGCCAGCAGCGCAATCGCTTATAGCACTGAAGCTTTCTTT. This gives the protein CASSAIAYSTEAFF.

This clonotype has a handful of counts. The chain recombines TRBV25-1 with TRBJ2-7; D may be TRBD2 (5 bases). Germline CDR1 MGHDK, CDR2 SYGVNS. V was clipped by 6 bases and J by 1 base, with 10 bases between them. The CDR3 consists of 13 residues. The CDR3 region is CASRARTSYEQYF. The DNA for the CDR3 is TGTGCCAGCAGGGCCCGGACTTCCTACGAGCAGTACTTC.

In this sample, this clonotype turned up many times. The V call is TRBV6-2 or TRBV6-3, the J call TRBJ1-5, with D possibly being TRBD1 (6 bases). Trimming shortened V by 2 bases and J by 0 bases, and 11 bases separated the two germline ends. Looked up from germline, CDR1 is MNHEY and CDR2 is SVGEGT. This CDR3 contains 16 residues. The CDR3 DNA reads as TGTGCCAGCAGTTACGTGGACAGTACTAGCAATCAGCCCCAGCATTTT. Protein sequence: CASSYVDSTSNQPQHF.

The rearrangement uses TRBV4-1 and TRBJ1-1; 7 bases agree with TRBD1. This CDR3 has 15 residues. CDR1 and CDR2 from the germline V gene are MGHRA and YSYEKL. Losses at the gene ends were 2 bases for V and 4 bases for J; bases not matched to a gene: 7. The CDR3 reads CASSQRQGRSTEAFF. The CDR3 nucleotides are TGCGCCAGCAGCCAACGACAGGGTAGGTCCACTGAAGCTTTCTTT.

The chain combines TRBV6-5 with TRBJ2-2, with no clear D. Per germline, CDR1 MNHEY and CDR2 SVGAGI. CDR3 length: 15 residues. Trimming took off 1 base at V and 0 bases at J, with 6 bases between the two ends. The CDR3 DNA reads TGTGCCAGCAGTTACTGGCGATCGAACACCGGGGAGCTGTTTTTT. It codes for CASSYWRSNTGELFF.

V gene TRBV19 combines with J gene TRBJ2-7; 8 bases fit TRBD1. From germline, CDR1 is LNHDA and CDR2 SQIVND (reference sequence). CDR3 length: 16 amino acids. J was trimmed by 3 bases and V by 2 bases; bases with no gene match: 9. CDR3 DNA sequence: TGTGCCAGTAGTATAAAGGGGACAGGAAGAATCTACGAGCAGTACTTC. It yields the protein CASSIKGTGRIYEQYF. Supplemented by reference TRBV19 and TRBJ2-7, the full variable domain reads DGGITQSPKYLFRKEGQNVTLSCEQNLNHDAMYWYRQDPGQGLRLIYYSQIVNDFQKGDIAEGYSVSREKKESFPLTVTSAQKNPTAFYLCASSIKGTGRIYEQYFGPGTRLTVT.

This clonotype was detected a few times. CDR3 DNA sequence: TGTGCCAGCAGCTTACCGGGGGTCCACGAGCAGTACGTC. Amino acids: CASSLPGVHEQYV. The rearrangement uses TRBV7-9 and TRBJ2-7; a weak D match, TRBD2 (6 bases). The V and J ends lost 2 bases and 5 bases respectively, with 10 bases between them. The CDR3 sequence is 13 residues long. Per the germline V gene, CDR1 is SEHNR and CDR2 is FQNEAQ (reference sequence).

This clonotype was seen a few times. The rearrangement joins TRBV6-5 to TRBJ2-2, with D uncertain. Germline lookup yields CDR1 MNHEY and CDR2 SVGAGI. The CDR3 is 20 residues long. V was clipped by 7 bases and J by 0 bases, with 27 bases between them. CDR3 DNA sequence: TGTGCCAGCAATCCCGACGGTGACTCCTACTTCGTCGCGAACACCGGGGAGCTGTTTTTT. Translated: CASNPDGDSYFVANTGELFF.

This clonotype was observed a single time. The V and J genes are TRBV20-1 and TRBJ1-3, with TRBD1 as a possible D gene (5 bases). CDR3 size: 14 residues. Germline V lookup: CDR1 DFQATT, CDR2 SNEGSKA (reference sequence). The V end was cut by 1 base, the J end by 6 bases, with 13 bases between. CDR3 bases: TGCAGTGCTAGAGTTTCACGGGGCGAAAACACCATATATTTT. Its protein product is CSARVSRGENTIYF.

This clonotype was seen a handful of times. J is TRBJ2-3 and V is TRBV20-1; TRBD2 aligns across 9 bases. The V and J ends lost 0 bases and 0 bases, in that order; junction bases with no gene match: 13. There are 19 residues in the CDR3. The germline CDR1 and CDR2 sequences are DFQATT and SNEGSKA (reference sequence). The CDR3 loop reads CSARDEVAGAGFSTDTQYF. In nucleotides, the CDR3 is TGCAGTGCTAGAGATGAGGTAGCGGGGGCGGGGTTTAGCACAGATACGCAGTATTTT.

This clonotype was counted only a few times. The CDR3 sequence is CASNSGTSFSYEQYF. CDR3 sequence (DNA): TGTGCCAGCAATTCCGGGACTTCGTTCTCCTACGAGCAGTACTTC. This chain connects TRBV6-5 to TRBJ2-7, with D perhaps TRBD2 (6 bases). Trimming removed 7 bases from V and 0 bases from J, with 16 bases in between. This CDR3 comprises 15 residues. The germline CDR1 and CDR2 sequences are MNHEY and SVGAGI.

The V and J genes are TRBV28 and TRBJ2-3; D gene unclear. The germline V gene has CDR1 MDHEN and CDR2 SYDVKM. CDR3 length equals 21 residues. V lost 4 bases and J lost 4, with 33 bases in between. CDR3: CASSYPHLFPEGPLKADTQYF. CDR3 coding DNA: TGTGCCAGCAGTTATCCCCACCTTTTCCCAGAAGGCCCCTTAAAGGCAGATACGCAGTATTTT.

This clonotype was counted between two and nine times. DNA of the CDR3: TGTGCCAGCGGTGGGACAACAACTAATGAAAAACTGTTTTTT. As protein: CASGGTTTNEKLFF. The chain couples TRBV25-1 to TRBJ1-4; perhaps TRBD1 as D (6 bases). The germline CDR1 and CDR2 sequences are MGHDK and SYGVNS. The CDR3 spans 14 residues. Deletions cut 8 bases from V and 0 bases from J, with 10 bases between.

The rearrangement links TRBV6-2 or TRBV6-3 to TRBJ2-5; D possibly matches TRBD1 or TRBD2 (6 bases each). The CDR3 extends over 18 amino acids. Trimming removed 2 bases from V and 2 bases from J, with 21 bases in between. Germline lookup yields CDR1 MNHEY and CDR2 SVGEGT. The DNA of the CDR3 is TGTGCCAGCAGTTACCCCCCCGGGGGCATCACATGGCAAGAGACCCAGTACTTC. Residues: CASSYPPGGITWQETQYF.

This chain connects TRBV20-1 to TRBJ2-1; 7 bases are a match to TRBD1. The CDR3 consists of 16 residues. V lost 3 bases, J lost 3 bases, and 11 bases stayed unmatched. Germline V gives CDR1 DFQATT, CDR2 SNEGSKA (reference sequence). The CDR3 sequence is CSASSTGVGVYNEQFF. CDR3 sequence (DNA): TGCAGTGCTAGCTCTACAGGGGTAGGAGTCTACAATGAGCAGTTCTTC.

This clonotype has a single count. The chain has TRBV7-4 and TRBJ1-5, with D maybe TRBD1 (6 bases). The CDR3 is 17 residues long. The germline gives CDR1 SGHVT, CDR2 SQSDAQ. Between the trimmed V and J ends, which lost 5 bases and 0 bases, there was a span of 17 bases. The DNA for the CDR3 is TGTGCCAGCAGCCCGCTCCGGGGGGCGGATAGCAATCAGCCCCAGCATTTT. Amino acids: CASSPLRGADSNQPQHF.

This clonotype has ten or more counts. The CDR3 region has the DNA TGTGCCAGCAGCTTAGGGGAAAGGTGGGGGGCAGGGGCCAAGGTGGAGACCCAGTACTTC. It translates to CASSLGERWGAGAKVETQYF. The V call is TRBV7-2, the J call TRBJ2-5; possibly TRBD1 or TRBD2 for D (6 bases each). The CDR3 is 20 residues long. V lost 1 base and J lost 5, with 29 bases in between. Germline-derived CDR1 and CDR2 are SGHTA and FQGNSA.

The chain recombines TRBV12-3 or TRBV12-4 with TRBJ2-1; possible D gene TRBD1, 6 bases. The CDR3 runs 12 residues. The V and J ends lost 8 bases and 3 bases respectively, with 8 bases between them. CDR3 sequence: CASWDNYNEQFF. CDR3 coding DNA: TGTGCCAGCTGGGACAACTACAATGAGCAGTTCTTC.